One and the same sample provided the 17 T cell receptor beta chains below, sequenced in a study of blood T cell repertoires in COVID-19. The repertoire was sequenced with immunoSEQ multiplex PCR; TCRdb's copy has only in-frame clones and lacks some. The sample lists 88,000 or so clones; more than 70% were seen once. The sample comprised peripheral blood. All receptors derive from a man aged 50-60 years with acute or convalescent COVID-19.

In its sample, this clone was seen once. The rearrangement joins TRBV19 to TRBJ2-7; 10 bases agree with TRBD1. The CDR3 loop spans 16 amino acids. Germline CDR1 reads LNHDA; CDR2 reads SQIVND (reference sequence). J lost 2 bases, V lost 5 bases, and 9 bases had no gene match. Here the CDR3 DNA reads TGTGCCAGTAGTGTTCTTCCGGGACAGGGGACCTACGAGCAGTACTTC. Its protein is CASSVLPGQGTYEQYF.

The chain joins TRBV6-2 or TRBV6-3 to TRBJ2-2, with D perhaps TRBD2 (7 bases). Looked up from germline, CDR1 is MNHEY and CDR2 is SVGEGT. This CDR3 region has 16 residues. Trimming took off 7 bases at V and 3 bases at J, with 18 bases between the two ends. The CDR3 coding sequence is TGTGCCAGCAACCCAGGGCAGGGGAGGGACACCGGGGAGCTGTTTTTT. Protein product: CASNPGQGRDTGELFF.

The chain joins TRBV4-3 to TRBJ2-3; TRBD2 might be the D (7 bases). This CDR3 comprises 15 residues. Per the germline V gene, CDR1 is LGHNA and CDR2 is YSLEER. Trimming took off 5 bases at V and 4 bases at J, with 16 bases between the two ends. The CDR3: CASSTTGRGADTQYF. CDR3 nucleotide sequence: TGCGCCAGCAGCACAACGGGGAGGGGGGCAGATACGCAGTATTTT.

This chain joins TRBV5-8 and TRBJ1-1; D is ambiguous. CDR1 SGHTS and CDR2 YDEGEE come from the germline V gene. Trimming took off 1 base at V and 7 bases at J, with 5 bases between the two ends. CDR3 length: 11 residues. The chain's CDR3 is CASSLTGEAFF. As DNA, the CDR3 is TGTGCCAGCAGCTTGACGGGTGAAGCTTTCTTT. Combining the CDR3 with reference TRBV5-8 and TRBJ1-1 gives the whole variable domain EAGVTQSPTHLIKTRGQQATLRCSPISGHTSVYWYQQALGLGLQFLLWYDEGEERNRGNFPPRFSGRQFPNYSSELNVNALELEDSALYLCASSLTGEAFFGQGTRLTVV.

This chain uses TRBV6-5 with TRBJ2-7; possibly TRBD1 for D (6 bases). Germline assignment: CDR1 MNHEY and CDR2 SVGAGI. V gave up 6 bases and J gave up 6 bases, with 12 bases separating them. The CDR3 consists of 12 residues. Written as DNA, the CDR3 is TGTGCCAGCAGAGACAGGATTGGCGAGCAGTACGTC. Residues: CASRDRIGEQYV.

The chain combines TRBV11-1 with TRBJ2-5; 9 nucleotides match TRBD2. The trim removed 2 bases at V and 1 base at J, leaving 2 bases unmatched. This CDR3 has 15 residues. Germline CDR1 and CDR2: SGHAT and FQDESV (reference sequence). The CDR3 DNA reads as TGTGCCAGCAGCTTACTAGCGGGGAGCCAAGAGACCCAGTACTTC. The encoded protein is CASSLLAGSQETQYF.

The J gene is TRBJ1-4, the V gene TRBV2; D call uncertain. This CDR3 comprises 14 residues. CDR1 and CDR2 (germline): SNHLY, FYNNEI. Trimming took 6 bases from V and 5 from J, leaving 13 bases between them. The DNA for the CDR3 is TGTGCCAGCAGCACGGCCAGCGCAAATGAAAAACTGTTTTTT. It translates to CASSTASANEKLFF.

V and J are TRBV13 and TRBJ2-1; perhaps TRBD1 as D (5 bases). The CDR3 is made up of 12 amino acids. From germline, CDR1 is PRHDT and CDR2 FYEKMQ (reference sequence). The V end lost 5 bases, the J end lost 9 bases, and 11 bases lay between the germline ends. CDR3 DNA sequence: TGTGCCAGCAGCCTCAGGGCAGGTGAGCAGTTCTTC. It is translated as CASSLRAGEQFF.

The chain is built from TRBV28 and TRBJ2-2; 10 bases line up with TRBD1. The ends lost 7 bases at V and 2 bases at J; junction bases unmatched: 7. This CDR3 spans 16 amino acids. Germline CDR1 is MDHEN and CDR2 is SYDVKM. The CDR3 spells CASNSGTGVNTGELFF. The CDR3 DNA sequence: TGTGCCAGCAACTCCGGGACAGGGGTAAACACCGGGGAGCTGTTTTTT.

V gene TRBV12-3 or TRBV12-4 combines with J gene TRBJ2-1, with D hard to call. The CDR3 runs 12 residues. V was clipped by 6 bases and J by 7 bases, with 10 bases between them. The CDR3 sequence: CASSPFFNEQFF. Here the CDR3 DNA reads TGTGCCAGCAGCCCCTTCTTTAATGAGCAGTTCTTC.

This clone was recorded only once. The CDR3 DNA reads as TGTGCCAGCAGCTTACCAGGGGGCCTGGAGACCCAGTACTTC. As protein: CASSLPGGLETQYF. The chain recombines TRBV7-2 with TRBJ2-5, with 8 bases identical to TRBD1. The trim removed 2 bases at V and 5 bases at J, leaving 4 bases unmatched. CDR3 length: 14 residues. Germline V gives CDR1 SGHTA, CDR2 FQGNSA.

CDR3 sequence (DNA): TGTGCCAGCAGTGATCCCGGGACAGGGGTCTTTAATGAAAAACTGTTTTTT. Its protein product is CASSDPGTGVFNEKLFF. The rearrangement joins TRBV2 to TRBJ1-4; 10 nucleotides match TRBD1. This CDR3 contains 17 residues. The V segment lost 3 bases and the J segment 4 bases; nucleotides outside the gene matches: 8. Germline CDR1 is SNHLY and CDR2 is FYNNEI.

The chain couples TRBV5-1 to TRBJ1-1; D possibly corresponds to TRBD1 (5 bases). The CDR3 is 15 amino acids. Germline assignment: CDR1 SGHRS and CDR2 YFSETQ. Trimming cost V 1 base and J 3 bases, with 13 bases left between them. The CDR3 loop reads CASSLSPGGDTEAFF. The CDR3 coding sequence is TGCGCCAGCAGCTTGTCTCCGGGAGGGGACACTGAAGCTTTCTTT.

The V gene is TRBV9, the J gene TRBJ2-3, with D possibly TRBD2 on 6 matching bases. Germline values: CDR1 SGDLS, CDR2 YYNGEE. The CDR3 spans 14 residues. V dropped 6 bases and J dropped 2 bases, with 13 bases sitting between them. CDR3 sequence (DNA): TGTGCCAGCACCCAGCCGGGAGTCACAGATACGCAGTATTTT. Translated, it gives CASTQPGVTDTQYF.

This clone was seen just once. The chain joins TRBV19 to TRBJ1-6; possibly TRBD1 for D (5 bases). Trimming took off 3 bases at V and 7 bases at J, with 10 bases between the two ends. Germline lookup yields CDR1 LNHDA and CDR2 SQIVND (reference sequence). This CDR3 has 14 amino acids. CDR3 protein: CASSIRDGNSPLHF. The CDR3 nucleotides are TGTGCCAGTAGTATCAGGGATGGGAATTCACCCCTCCACTTT.

The J gene is TRBJ1-2, the V gene TRBV4-1, with TRBD1 identical over 9 bases. CDR1 and CDR2 from the germline V gene are MGHRA and YSYEKL. This CDR3 has 16 amino acids. V trimming: 1 base; J trimming: 4 bases; junction bases outside the gene matches: 7. As DNA, the CDR3 is TGCGCCAGCAGCCAAGGCGGGACAGGGATCCCCTATGGCTACACCTTC. Its protein product is CASSQGGTGIPYGYTF.

The chain has TRBV24-1 and TRBJ2-2; D may be TRBD1 (6 bases). Germline values: CDR1 KGHDR, CDR2 SFDVKD. This CDR3 has 12 residues. V lost 7 bases and J 6 bases, leaving 8 bases between the germline ends. The CDR3 DNA follows: TGTGCCACCAGAGGGGGACCCGGGGAGCTGTTTTTT. This gives the protein CATRGGPGELFF.